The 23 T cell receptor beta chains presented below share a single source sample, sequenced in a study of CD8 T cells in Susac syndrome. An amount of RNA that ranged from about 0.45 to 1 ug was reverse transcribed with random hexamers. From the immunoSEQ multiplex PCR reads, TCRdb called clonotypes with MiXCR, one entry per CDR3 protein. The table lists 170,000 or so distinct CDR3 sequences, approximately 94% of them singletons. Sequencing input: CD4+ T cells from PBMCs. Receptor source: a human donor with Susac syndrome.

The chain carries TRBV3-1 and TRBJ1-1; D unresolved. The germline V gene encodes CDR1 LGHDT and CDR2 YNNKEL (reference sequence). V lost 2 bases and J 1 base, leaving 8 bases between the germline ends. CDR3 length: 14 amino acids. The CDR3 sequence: CASSQNAGNTEAFF. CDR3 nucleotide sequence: TGTGCCAGCAGCCAAAACGCAGGGAACACTGAAGCTTTCTTT. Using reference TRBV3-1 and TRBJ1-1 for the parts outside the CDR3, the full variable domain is DTAVSQTPKYLVTQMGNDKSIKCEQNLGHDTMYWYKQDSKKFLKIMFSYNNKELIINETVPNRFSPKSPDKAHLNLHINSLELGDSAVYFCASSQNAGNTEAFFGQGTRLTVV.

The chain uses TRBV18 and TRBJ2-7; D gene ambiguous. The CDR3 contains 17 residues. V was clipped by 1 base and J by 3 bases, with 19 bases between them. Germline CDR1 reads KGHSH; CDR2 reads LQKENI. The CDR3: CASSPQPFTLSRYEQYF. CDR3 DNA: TGTGCCAGCTCACCACAGCCCTTCACCCTCAGTCGCTACGAGCAGTACTTC.

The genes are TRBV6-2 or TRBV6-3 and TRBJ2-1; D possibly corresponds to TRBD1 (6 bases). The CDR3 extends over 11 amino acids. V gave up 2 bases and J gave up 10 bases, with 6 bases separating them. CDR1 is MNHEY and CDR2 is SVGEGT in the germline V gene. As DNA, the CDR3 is TGTGCCAGCAGTTACAGGGGGGAGCAGTTCTTC. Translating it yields CASSYRGEQFF.

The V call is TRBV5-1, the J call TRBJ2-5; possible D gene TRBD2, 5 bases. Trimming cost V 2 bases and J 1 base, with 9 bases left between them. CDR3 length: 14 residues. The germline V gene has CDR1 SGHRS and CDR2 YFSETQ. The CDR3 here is CASSLQAVQETQYF. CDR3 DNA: TGCGCCAGCAGCTTACAAGCGGTCCAAGAGACCCAGTACTTC.

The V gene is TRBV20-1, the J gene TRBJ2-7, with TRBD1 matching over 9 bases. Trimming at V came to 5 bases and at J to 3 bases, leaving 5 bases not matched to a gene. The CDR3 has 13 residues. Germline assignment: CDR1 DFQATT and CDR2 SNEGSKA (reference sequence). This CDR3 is CSAPGTGIYEQYF. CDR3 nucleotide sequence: TGCAGTGCTCCCGGGACAGGGATCTACGAGCAGTACTTC.

CDR3 loop: CASSGDRTEAFF. The CDR3 DNA reads as TGCGCCAGCAGCGGAGACAGGACTGAAGCTTTCTTT. The chain couples TRBV5-1 to TRBJ1-1; weak D call: TRBD1 (6 bases). CDR3 length: 12 residues. Germline-derived CDR1 and CDR2 are SGHRS and YFSETQ. Trimming stripped 4 bases from V and 5 bases from J, with 9 bases between.

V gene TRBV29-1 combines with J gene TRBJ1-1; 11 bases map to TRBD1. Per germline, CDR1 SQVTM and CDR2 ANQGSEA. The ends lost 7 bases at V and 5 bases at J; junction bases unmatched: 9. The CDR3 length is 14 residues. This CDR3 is CSGRDRGRYTEAFF. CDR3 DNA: TGCAGCGGAAGGGACAGGGGGAGATATACTGAAGCTTTCTTT.

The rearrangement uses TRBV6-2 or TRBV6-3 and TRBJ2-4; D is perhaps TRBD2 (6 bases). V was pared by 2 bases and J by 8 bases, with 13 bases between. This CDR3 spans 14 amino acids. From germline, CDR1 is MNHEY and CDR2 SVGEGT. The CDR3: CASSYRGDGDIQYF. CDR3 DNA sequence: TGTGCCAGCAGTTACCGCGGGGATGGAGACATTCAGTACTTC.

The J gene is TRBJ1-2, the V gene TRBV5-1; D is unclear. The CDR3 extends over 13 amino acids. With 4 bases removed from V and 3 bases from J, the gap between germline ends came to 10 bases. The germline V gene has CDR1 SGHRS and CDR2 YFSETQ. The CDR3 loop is CASSLDTYYGYTF. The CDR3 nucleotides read TGCGCCAGCAGCCTCGACACCTACTATGGCTACACCTTC.

CDR3 bases: TGCAGTGCTAAGGACAGGGCGGAGACCCAGTACTTC. It translates to CSAKDRAETQYF. V is TRBV20-1 and J is TRBJ2-5; 8 bases are shared with TRBD1. The CDR3 totals 12 residues. Germline V gene data show CDR1 as DFQATT and CDR2 as SNEGSKA (reference sequence). After removal of 4 bases from V and 5 bases from J, the junction contained 3 bases not matched to a gene.

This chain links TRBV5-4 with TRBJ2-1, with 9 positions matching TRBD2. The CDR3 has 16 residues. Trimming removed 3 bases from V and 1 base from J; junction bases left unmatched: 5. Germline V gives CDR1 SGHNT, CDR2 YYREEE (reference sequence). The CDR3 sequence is CASSSLAGWSYNEQFF. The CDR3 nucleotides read TGTGCCAGCAGCTCTCTAGCGGGGTGGTCCTACAATGAGCAGTTCTTC.

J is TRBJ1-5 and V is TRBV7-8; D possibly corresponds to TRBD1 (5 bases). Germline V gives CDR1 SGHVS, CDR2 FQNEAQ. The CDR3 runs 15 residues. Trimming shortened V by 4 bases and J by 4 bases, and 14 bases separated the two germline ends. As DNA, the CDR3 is TGTGCCAGCAGCTCTCCGGCCGAGGGGAATCAGCCCCAGCATTTT. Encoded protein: CASSSPAEGNQPQHF. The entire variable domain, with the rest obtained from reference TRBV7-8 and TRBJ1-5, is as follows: GAGVSQSPRYKVAKRGQDVALRCDPISGHVSLFWYQQALGQGPEFLTYFQNEAQLDKSGLPSDRFFAERPEGSVSTLKIQRTQQEDSAVYLCASSSPAEGNQPQHFGDGTRLSIL.

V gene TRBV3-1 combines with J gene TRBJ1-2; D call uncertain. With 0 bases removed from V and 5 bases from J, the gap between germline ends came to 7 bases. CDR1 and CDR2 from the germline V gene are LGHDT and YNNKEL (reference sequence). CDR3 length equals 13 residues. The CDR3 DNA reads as TGTGCCAGCAGCCAAGATAGGCGATATGGCTACACCTTC. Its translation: CASSQDRRYGYTF. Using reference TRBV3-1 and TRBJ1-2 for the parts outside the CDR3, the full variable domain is DTAVSQTPKYLVTQMGNDKSIKCEQNLGHDTMYWYKQDSKKFLKIMFSYNNKELIINETVPNRFSPKSPDKAHLNLHINSLELGDSAVYFCASSQDRRYGYTFGSGTRLTVV.

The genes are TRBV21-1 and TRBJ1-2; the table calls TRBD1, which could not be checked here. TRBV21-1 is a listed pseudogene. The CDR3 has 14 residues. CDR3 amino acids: CASSSHRGNYGYTF. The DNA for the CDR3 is TGTGCCAGCAGCTCCCATAGGGGGAACTATGGCTACACCTTC.

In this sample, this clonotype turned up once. This chain's CDR3 is CATARGQGSYNEQFF. The CDR3 DNA reads TGTGCCACAGCCCGGGGACAGGGTTCCTACAATGAGCAGTTCTTC. The J gene is TRBJ2-1, the V gene TRBV24-1; TRBD1 aligns across 9 bases. Germline assignment: CDR1 KGHDR and CDR2 SFDVKD. This CDR3 region has 15 residues. With 10 bases clipped from V and 1 base from J, the junction kept 7 bases outside the gene matches.

CDR3 loop: CASSRGSEQAQHF. In DNA, the CDR3 is TGTGCCAGTAGTAGAGGTTCAGAACAAGCCCAGCATTTT. The chain links TRBV19 to TRBJ1-5, with no clear D. Trimming removed 4 bases from V and 11 bases from J, with 15 bases in between. Germline CDR1 is LNHDA and CDR2 is SQIVND (reference sequence). The CDR3 runs 13 residues.

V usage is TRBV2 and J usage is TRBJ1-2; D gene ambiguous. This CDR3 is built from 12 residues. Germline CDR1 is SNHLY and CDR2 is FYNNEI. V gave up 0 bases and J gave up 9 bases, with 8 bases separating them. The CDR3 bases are TGTGCCAGCAGTGAAGCCAGAGGGAGCTACACCTTC. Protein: CASSEARGSYTF.

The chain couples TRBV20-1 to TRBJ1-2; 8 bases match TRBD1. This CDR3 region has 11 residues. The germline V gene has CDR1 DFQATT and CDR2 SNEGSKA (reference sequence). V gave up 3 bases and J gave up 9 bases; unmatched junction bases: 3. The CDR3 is CSASRGLSYTF. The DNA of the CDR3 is TGCAGTGCTAGCAGGGGGCTAAGCTACACCTTC.

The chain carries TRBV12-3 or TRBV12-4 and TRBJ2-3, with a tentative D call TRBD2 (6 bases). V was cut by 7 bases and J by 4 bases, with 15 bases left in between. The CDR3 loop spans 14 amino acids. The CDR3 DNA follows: TGTGCCAGCACCCTGGATAGCGGATCAGATACGCAGTATTTT. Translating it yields CASTLDSGSDTQYF.

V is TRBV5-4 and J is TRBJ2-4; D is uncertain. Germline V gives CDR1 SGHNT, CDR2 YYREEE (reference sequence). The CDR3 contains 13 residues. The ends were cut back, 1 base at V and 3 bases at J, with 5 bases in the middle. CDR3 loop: CASSLRSKNIQYF. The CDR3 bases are TGTGCCAGCAGCTTGCGCAGCAAAAACATTCAGTACTTC.

Here the CDR3 DNA reads TGCAGCGTTGGAGTCAGCTACGAGCAGTACTTC. This codes for CSVGVSYEQYF. The rearrangement links TRBV29-1 to TRBJ2-7, with D unclear. This CDR3 is built from 11 residues. Looked up from germline, CDR1 is SQVTM and CDR2 is ANQGSEA. Trimming took off 4 bases at V and 3 bases at J, with 7 bases between the two ends.

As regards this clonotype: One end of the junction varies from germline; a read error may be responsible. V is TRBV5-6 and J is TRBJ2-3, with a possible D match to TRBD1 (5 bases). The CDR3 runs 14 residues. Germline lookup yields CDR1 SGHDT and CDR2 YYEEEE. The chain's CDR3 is CASSLGLKPDTQYF. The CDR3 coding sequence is TGTGCCAGCAGTTTGGGGCTCAAACCAGATACGCAGTATTTT.

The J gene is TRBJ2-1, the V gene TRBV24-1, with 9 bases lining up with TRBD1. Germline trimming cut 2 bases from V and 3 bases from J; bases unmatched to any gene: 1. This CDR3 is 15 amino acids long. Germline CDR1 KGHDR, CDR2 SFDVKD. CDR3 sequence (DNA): TGTGCCACCAGTGATTCGGGACAGGGCTACAATGAGCAGTTCTTC. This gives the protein CATSDSGQGYNEQFF.